These 27 T cell receptor beta chains were all obtained from the same sample, sequenced in a study of blood T cell repertoires in COVID-19. Clones were read by immunoSEQ multiplex PCR, and TCRdb kept only the in-frame ones, dropping some. The sample records about 270,000 clones, around 91% being singletons. Sequenced sample: PBMCs or T cells enriched from blood (not recorded which). The receptor set was obtained from a woman aged 18-30 years who had recovered from COVID-19.

The chain links TRBV11-2 to TRBJ1-4; tentative D call: TRBD1 (5 bases). V lost 3 bases to trimming and J lost 8 bases, with 16 bases between them. CDR1 is SGHAT and CDR2 is FQNNGV in the germline V gene. The CDR3 loop spans 15 amino acids. The CDR3 nucleotides read TGTGCCAGCAGCTTGACAATAGGGGTTCGGGAAAAACTGTTTTTT. This encodes CASSLTIGVREKLFF.

The J gene is TRBJ2-7, the V gene TRBV6-5; 11 positions match TRBD1. The germline V gene encodes CDR1 MNHEY and CDR2 SVGAGI. The CDR3 is made up of 15 amino acids. J was trimmed by 3 bases and V by 6 bases; bases with no gene match: 7. In DNA form, the CDR3 reads TGTGCCAGCAGCCGGGGGACAGGGGGGAACTACGAGCAGTACTTC. Its protein is CASSRGTGGNYEQYF.

This clone has just a few counts. The chain combines TRBV6-4 with TRBJ2-1, with 9 bases that match TRBD2. V lost 5 bases, J lost 5 bases, and 4 bases stayed unmatched. This CDR3 spans 14 amino acids. Germline V CDR1 and CDR2: MRHNA, SNTAGT. In DNA form, the CDR3 reads TGTGCCAGCAGTAGGAGCGGGGGGAACAATGAGCAGTTCTTC. Translating it yields CASSRSGGNNEQFF.

This chain uses TRBV11-3 with TRBJ1-1; D possibly corresponds to TRBD1 (5 bases). The ends were cut back, 5 bases at V and 7 bases at J, with 14 bases in the middle. This CDR3 is built from 13 residues. Germline lookup yields CDR1 SGHNT and CDR2 YENEEA. The CDR3: CASSASDRSEAFF. The CDR3 nucleotides are TGTGCCAGCAGCGCGTCTGACAGAAGTGAAGCTTTCTTT.

V usage is TRBV6-1 and J usage is TRBJ2-3; D is possibly TRBD2 (5 bases). This CDR3 has 15 residues. V lost 2 bases to trimming and J lost 1 base, with 10 bases between them. Germline V gene sequence: CDR1 MNHNS, CDR2 SASEGT. The DNA for the CDR3 is TGTGCCAGCAGTGAATGGAGGCTAGGCACAGATACGCAGTATTTT. This codes for CASSEWRLGTDTQYF.

The chain uses TRBV27 and TRBJ1-5, with 7 bases aligning to TRBD1. V lost 7 bases to trimming and J lost 0 bases; unmatched junction nucleotides: 12. Per germline, CDR1 MNHEY and CDR2 SMNVEV (reference sequence). CDR3 length: 17 amino acids. This chain's CDR3 is CASKRTGADYSNQPQHF. The CDR3 DNA reads as TGTGCCAGCAAGCGGACAGGCGCCGATTATAGCAATCAGCCCCAGCATTTT.

This chain joins TRBV7-9 and TRBJ2-7; TRBD2 agrees at 10 bases. Germline V gene sequence: CDR1 SEHNR, CDR2 FQNEAQ (reference sequence). J gave up 3 bases and V 0 bases, and 5 bases lay outside the gene matches. The CDR3 consists of 16 residues. CDR3 nucleotide sequence: TGTGCCAGCAGCTTAGCGGCTAGCGGGGGTCGCTACGAGCAGTACTTC. Protein product: CASSLAASGGRYEQYF.

This clone was found once. The rearrangement joins TRBV30 to TRBJ2-7; weak D call: TRBD2 (7 bases). This CDR3 is 13 amino acids long. The germline V and J ends were trimmed by 3 bases and 6 bases, with 15 bases remaining between them. Germline assignment: CDR1 GTSNPN and CDR2 SVGIG (reference sequence). CDR3 amino acids: CAWRETGRVEQYF. As DNA, the CDR3 is TGTGCCTGGAGAGAAACAGGGAGGGTCGAGCAGTACTTC.

The CDR3 DNA reads as TGCGCCAGCAGCACCGGGACTGTGGGAGAGACCCAGTACTTC. It specifies CASSTGTVGETQYF. This rearrangement joins TRBV5-1 to TRBJ2-5, with D possibly TRBD2 on 6 matching bases. The CDR3 is 14 residues long. CDR1 and CDR2 from the germline V gene are SGHRS and YFSETQ. V was shortened by 4 bases and J by 4 bases, with 14 bases between the two germline ends.

As regards this clone: The same CDR3 arises from other DNA sequences in this sample as well. The chain carries TRBV9 and TRBJ2-5, with D hard to call. This CDR3 is built from 13 residues. With 3 bases removed from V and 5 bases from J, the gap between germline ends came to 11 bases. Germline CDR1 SGDLS, CDR2 YYNGEE. The CDR3 DNA reads TGTGCCAGCAGCGCCCTCGCAGGCGAGACCCAGTACTTC. This codes for CASSALAGETQYF.

The genes are TRBV5-4 and TRBJ1-4; weak D call: TRBD1 (5 bases). The germline CDR1 and CDR2 sequences are SGHNT and YYREEE (reference sequence). This CDR3 region has 16 residues. V shed 0 bases and J shed 8 bases, with 17 bases lying between them. The CDR3 sequence: CASSLGLNQGGEKLFF. The CDR3 coding sequence is TGTGCCAGCAGCTTGGGTCTGAACCAGGGCGGAGAAAAACTGTTTTTT.

The rearrangement links TRBV14 to TRBJ2-3; TRBD2 matches at 12 bases. Trimming took 4 bases from V and 7 from J; bases not matched to a gene: 6. The CDR3 contains 15 residues. Germline V gene data show CDR1 as SGHDN and CDR2 as FVKESK. CDR3 in amino acids: CASSPLAGGRNTQYF. The CDR3 DNA is TGTGCCAGCAGCCCCCTAGCGGGGGGGCGAAATACGCAGTATTTT.

The chain combines TRBV27 with TRBJ1-5; 7 bases align to TRBD1. The junction had 7 bases not matched to a gene; V was cut back by 5 bases and J by 3 bases. Looked up from germline, CDR1 is MNHEY and CDR2 is SMNVEV (reference sequence). The CDR3 sequence is 15 residues long. CDR3: CASSPLGQDNQPQHF. CDR3 nucleotide sequence: TGTGCCAGCAGTCCCCTCGGACAGGACAATCAGCCCCAGCATTTT.

The CDR3 here is CSASGGSGYTF. The CDR3 bases are TGCAGCGCCAGTGGGGGGTCTGGCTACACCTTC. V is TRBV29-1 and J is TRBJ1-2; a possible D gene is TRBD1 (5 bases). This CDR3 has 11 amino acids. Germline V gene data show CDR1 as SQVTM and CDR2 as ANQGSEA. Between the trimmed V and J ends, which lost 7 bases and 7 bases, there was a span of 13 bases.

This clone occurred many times. This sample also contains other DNA sequences that code for the same CDR3. The V gene is TRBV29-1, the J gene TRBJ1-3; no clear D. The CDR3 spans 13 residues. Per germline, CDR1 SQVTM and CDR2 ANQGSEA. V was pared by 4 bases and J by 0 bases, with 7 bases between. DNA for the CDR3: TGCAGCGTTGGGCATTCCTCTGGAAACACCATATATTTT. Translation: CSVGHSSGNTIYF.

This clone was seen once. This sequence joins TRBV6-5 and TRBJ2-7; 7 bases agree with TRBD1. CDR3 length: 12 amino acids. V lost 6 bases, J lost 3 bases, and 2 bases stayed unmatched. Germline V gives CDR1 MNHEY, CDR2 SVGAGI. CDR3 DNA sequence: TGTGCCAGCAGGGACAGGAGCTACGAGCAGTACTTC. Its translation is CASRDRSYEQYF.

V usage is TRBV3-1 (or the pseudogene TRBV3-2) and J usage is TRBJ1-2; D is undetermined. The V gene lost 0 bases and the J gene lost 4 bases, with 12 bases spanning the gap. Germline CDR1 and CDR2: LGHDT and YNNKEL (reference sequence). The CDR3 runs to 15 residues. The CDR3 sequence: CASSQEGGDPYGYTF. CDR3 DNA: TGTGCCAGCAGCCAAGAAGGTGGAGACCCCTATGGCTACACCTTC.

This chain links TRBV12-3 or TRBV12-4 with TRBJ1-5; D might be TRBD1 (6 bases). This CDR3 is 13 amino acids long. V lost 5 bases, J lost 5 bases, and 10 bases lay in between. The CDR3 region is CASSKGGDQPQHF. The CDR3 region has the DNA TGTGCCAGCAGTAAAGGGGGGGATCAGCCCCAGCATTTT.

This clone was seen more than once but under ten times. This chain joins TRBV24-1 and TRBJ1-1; 8 bases are shared with TRBD1. The J segment lost 4 bases and the V segment lost 7 bases, leaving 4 bases of the junction unmatched. Germline values: CDR1 KGHDR, CDR2 SFDVKD. The CDR3 totals 13 residues. CDR3 sequence (DNA): TGTGCCACCAGGGACAGGGTTACCACTGAAGCTTTCTTT. It encodes CATRDRVTTEAFF.

This chain links TRBV5-1 with TRBJ1-2; 8 bases are shared with TRBD1. V lost 4 bases to trimming and J lost 1 base; unmatched junction nucleotides: 6. Germline loops: CDR1 SGHRS, CDR2 YFSETQ. CDR3 size: 15 residues. CDR3 sequence: CASSPGDRRNYGYTF. CDR3 DNA: TGCGCCAGCAGCCCGGGGGACAGGCGTAACTATGGCTACACCTTC.

Concerning this clone: Germline and junction disagree at one end, which may indicate a read error. J is TRBJ2-5 and V is TRBV9; 10 nucleotides align to TRBD2. The CDR3 consists of 17 residues. Germline CDR1 is SGDLS and CDR2 is YYNGEE. CDR3 sequence: CASSVASAGGRQEAQYF. The CDR3 DNA sequence: TGTGCCAGCAGCGTAGCTTCAGCGGGGGGGCGACAAGAGGCCCAGTACTTC.

This clone was detected only once. This chain joins TRBV27 and TRBJ1-2; weak D call: TRBD1 (5 bases). The CDR3 covers 13 residues. V was clipped by 3 bases and J by 3 bases, with 8 bases between them. Germline CDR1 is MNHEY and CDR2 is SMNVEV (reference sequence). This chain's CDR3 is CASSLGGDYGYTF. Written as DNA, the CDR3 is TGTGCCAGCAGTTTGGGGGGGGACTATGGCTACACCTTC.

The chain recombines TRBV11-2 with TRBJ2-5; tentative D call: TRBD1 (7 bases). This CDR3 contains 15 residues. V lost 7 bases to trimming and J lost 2 bases, with 17 bases between them. Germline CDR1 is SGHAT and CDR2 is FQNNGV. CDR3 loop: CASIGDPGGQETQYF. CDR3 nucleotides: TGTGCCAGCATAGGGGATCCAGGGGGGCAAGAGACCCAGTACTTC.

The CDR3: CASSREGPGGLGETQYF. The CDR3 region has the DNA TGCGCCAGCAGCCGGGAGGGGCCGGGGGGGCTAGGAGAGACCCAGTACTTC. The chain recombines TRBV5-1 with TRBJ2-5; 8 bases fit TRBD2. CDR3 length: 17 residues. V was clipped by 4 bases and J by 4 bases; unmatched bases: 15. CDR1 is SGHRS, CDR2 YFSETQ, per germline.

For the CDR3, the DNA is TGTGCCAGCAGCCAAGAGCGTCAGGCCCTGAACACCGGGGAGCTGTTTTTT. Its protein product is CASSQERQALNTGELFF. The genes are TRBV14 and TRBJ2-2; D unresolved. V lost 0 bases, J lost 1 base, and 12 bases lay in between. CDR3 length equals 17 residues. CDR1 is SGHDN and CDR2 is FVKESK in the germline V gene.

The chain carries TRBV7-6 and TRBJ2-7; 9 bases align to TRBD1. V lost 4 bases, J lost 4 bases, and 8 bases stayed unmatched. The CDR3 consists of 15 residues. Per the germline V gene, CDR1 is SGHVS and CDR2 is FNYEAQ. The CDR3 loop reads CASSSIQGASYEQYF. The CDR3 DNA follows: TGTGCCAGCAGCTCGATACAGGGGGCGAGTTACGAGCAGTACTTC.

The rearrangement joins TRBV2 to TRBJ1-5; D not resolved. The germline gives CDR1 SNHLY, CDR2 FYNNEI. CDR3 length: 13 amino acids. V was shortened by 3 bases and J by 1 base, with 4 bases between the two germline ends. In DNA form, the CDR3 reads TGTGCCAGCAGTGACGAGAGCAATCAGCCCCAGCATTTT. Translated: CASSDESNQPQHF. The full variable domain, its missing parts supplied by reference TRBV2 and TRBJ1-5, is EPEVTQTPSHQVTQMGQEVILRCVPISNHLYFYWYRQILGQKVEFLVSFYNNEISEKSEIFDDQFSVERPDGSNFTLKIRSTKLEDSAMYFCASSDESNQPQHFGDGTRLSIL.